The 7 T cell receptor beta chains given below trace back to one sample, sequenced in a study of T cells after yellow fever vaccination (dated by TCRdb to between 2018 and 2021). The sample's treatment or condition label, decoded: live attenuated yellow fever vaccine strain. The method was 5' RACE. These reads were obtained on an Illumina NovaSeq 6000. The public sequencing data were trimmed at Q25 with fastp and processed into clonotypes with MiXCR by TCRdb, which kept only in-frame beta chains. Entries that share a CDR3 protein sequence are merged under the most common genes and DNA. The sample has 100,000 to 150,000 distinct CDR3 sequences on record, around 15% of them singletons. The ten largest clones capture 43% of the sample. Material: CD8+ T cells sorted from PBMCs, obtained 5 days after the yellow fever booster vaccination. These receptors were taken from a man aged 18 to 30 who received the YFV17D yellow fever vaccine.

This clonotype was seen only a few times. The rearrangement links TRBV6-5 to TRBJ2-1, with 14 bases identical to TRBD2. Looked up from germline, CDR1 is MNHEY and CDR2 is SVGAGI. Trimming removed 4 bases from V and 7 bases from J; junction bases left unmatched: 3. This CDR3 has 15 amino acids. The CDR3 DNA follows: TGTGCCAGCAGTTGGGGACTAGCGGGGGATAATGAGCAGTTCTTC. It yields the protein CASSWGLAGDNEQFF.

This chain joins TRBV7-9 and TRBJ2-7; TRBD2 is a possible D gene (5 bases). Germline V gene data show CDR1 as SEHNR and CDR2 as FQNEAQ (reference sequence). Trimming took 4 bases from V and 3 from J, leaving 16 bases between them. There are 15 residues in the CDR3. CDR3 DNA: TGTGCCAGCAGCTCCCTCGGGATGGCATTCTACGAGCAGTACTTC. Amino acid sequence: CASSSLGMAFYEQYF. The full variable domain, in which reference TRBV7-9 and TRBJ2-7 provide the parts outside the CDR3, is DTGVSQNPRHKITKRGQNVTFRCDPISEHNRLYWYRQTLGQGPEFLTYFQNEAQLEKSRLLSDRFSAERPKGSFSTLEIQRTEQGDSAMYLCASSSLGMAFYEQYFGPGTRLTVT.

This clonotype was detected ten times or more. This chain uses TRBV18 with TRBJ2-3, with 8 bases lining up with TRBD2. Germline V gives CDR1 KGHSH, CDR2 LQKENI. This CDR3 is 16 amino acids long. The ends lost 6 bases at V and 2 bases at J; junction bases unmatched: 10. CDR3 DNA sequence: TGTGCCAGCTCGCCGACTAGCGCCACCACCACAGATACGCAGTATTTT. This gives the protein CASSPTSATTTDTQYF.

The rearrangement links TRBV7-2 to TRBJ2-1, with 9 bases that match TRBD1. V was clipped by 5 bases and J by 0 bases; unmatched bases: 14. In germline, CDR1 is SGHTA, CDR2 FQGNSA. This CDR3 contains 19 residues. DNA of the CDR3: TGTGCCAGCAGCGCAGCCCCGGGACAGGGCTCCCGCTCCTACAATGAGCAGTTCTTC. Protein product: CASSAAPGQGSRSYNEQFF.

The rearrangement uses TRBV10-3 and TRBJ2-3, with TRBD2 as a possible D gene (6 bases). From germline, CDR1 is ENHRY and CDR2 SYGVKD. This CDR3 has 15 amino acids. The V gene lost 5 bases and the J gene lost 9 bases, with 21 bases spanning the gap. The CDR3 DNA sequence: TGTGCCATCAGTTCAGCGGCTAGCGACGTCAGCACGCAGTATTTT. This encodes CAISSAASDVSTQYF.

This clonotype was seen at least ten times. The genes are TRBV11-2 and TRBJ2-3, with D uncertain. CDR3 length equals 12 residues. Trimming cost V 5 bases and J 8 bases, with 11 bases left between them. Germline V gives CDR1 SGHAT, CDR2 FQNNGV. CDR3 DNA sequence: TGTGCCAGCAGCAAATTAGGAATTACGCAGTATTTT. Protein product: CASSKLGITQYF.

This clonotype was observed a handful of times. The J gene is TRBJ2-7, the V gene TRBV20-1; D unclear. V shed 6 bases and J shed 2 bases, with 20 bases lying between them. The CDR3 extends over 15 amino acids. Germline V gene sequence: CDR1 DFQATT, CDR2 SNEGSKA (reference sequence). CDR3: CSAIATAGPAYEQYF. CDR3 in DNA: TGCAGTGCCATCGCGACGGCAGGACCAGCCTACGAGCAGTACTTC.